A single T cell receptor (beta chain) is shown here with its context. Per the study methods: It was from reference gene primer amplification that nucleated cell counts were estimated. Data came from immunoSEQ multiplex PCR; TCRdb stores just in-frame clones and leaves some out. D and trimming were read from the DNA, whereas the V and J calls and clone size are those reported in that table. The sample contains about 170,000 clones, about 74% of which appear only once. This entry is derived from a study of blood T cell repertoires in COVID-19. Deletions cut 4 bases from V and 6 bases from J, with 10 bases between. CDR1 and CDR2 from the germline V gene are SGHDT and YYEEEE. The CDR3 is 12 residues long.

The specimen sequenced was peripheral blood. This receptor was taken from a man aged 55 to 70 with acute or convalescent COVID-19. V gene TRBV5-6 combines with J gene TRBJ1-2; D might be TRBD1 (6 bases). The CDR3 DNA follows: TGTGCCAGCAGCGCATCAGGGGATGGCTACACCTTC. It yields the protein CASSASGDGYTF.